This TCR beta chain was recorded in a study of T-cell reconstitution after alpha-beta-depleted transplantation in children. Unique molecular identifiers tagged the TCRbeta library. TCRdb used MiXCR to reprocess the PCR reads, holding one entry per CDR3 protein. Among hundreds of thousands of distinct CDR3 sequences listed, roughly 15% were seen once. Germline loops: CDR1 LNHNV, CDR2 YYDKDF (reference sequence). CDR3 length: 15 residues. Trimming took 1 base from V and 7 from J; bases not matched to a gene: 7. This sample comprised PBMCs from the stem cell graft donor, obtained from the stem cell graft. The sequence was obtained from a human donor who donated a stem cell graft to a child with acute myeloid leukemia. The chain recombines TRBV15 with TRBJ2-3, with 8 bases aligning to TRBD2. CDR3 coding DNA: TGTGCCACCAGCAGAGTAAGCGGGGGTCGGAATACGCAGTATTTT. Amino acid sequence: CATSRVSGGRNTQYF.